This T cell receptor beta chain originates from a study of blood T cell repertoires in COVID-19. Original methodology: Quantification of nucleated cells was approximated via reference gene primer amplification. TCRdb's table, derived via immunoSEQ multiplex PCR, lists solely in-frame clones and lacks some. The V and J calls and clone size come from that table; D and trimming were worked out from the DNA. The sample has around 130,000 clones, roughly three quarters seen once. The CDR3 covers 14 residues. V lost 0 bases and J 6 bases, leaving 11 bases between the germline ends. CDR1 is LNHDA and CDR2 is SQIVND in the germline V gene (reference sequence).

The sequence derives from a human donor in a cohort sampled during active COVID-19. Sequencing was performed on peripheral blood. The chain links TRBV19 to TRBJ2-5; maybe TRBD1 (6 bases). The CDR3 nucleotides read TGTGCCAGTAGTATAGATGGCAGGGGAAAGACCCAGTACTTC. The encoded protein is CASSIDGRGKTQYF.